This TCR beta chain emerged from a study of cytomegalovirus exposure and HLA in healthy donors. The PCR made use of 60 Vbeta and 13 Jbeta primers. Libraries were prepared by immunoSEQ multiplex PCR; TCRdb keeps only in-frame clonotypes and omits some of them. The sample contains around 130,000 clones, roughly 63% of which appear only once. Notes on this clone: Its specificity is not known.

Trimming took off 6 bases at V and 1 base at J, with 9 bases between the two ends. This CDR3 is 13 amino acids long. The germline CDR1 and CDR2 sequences are LNHDA and SQIVND (reference sequence). Overall study findings and caveats: Among TCR sequences, most were rare, though some public TCRs appeared in many donors. Productive rates of about 90% or about 30% were seen for most TCR beta V segments in an earlier analysis. There were some 150 TCR beta chains listed as cytomegalovirus-associated.

Participants comprised healthy donors of bone marrow. The J gene is TRBJ1-1, the V gene TRBV19, with a weak D call TRBD1 (5 bases). The sample comprised PBMCs. The source is a man under 40 in good health and CMV-seropositive. Here the CDR3 reads CASSGQPNTEAFF. CDR3 sequence (DNA): TGTGCCAGTAGCGGACAACCGAACACTGAAGCTTTCTTT.